The clone carrying this T cell receptor beta chain was seen a handful of times. The antigen remains unidentified. V was trimmed by 8 bases and J by 1 base, leaving 11 bases between them. The CDR3 contains 13 residues. The germline CDR1 and CDR2 sequences are MGHRA and YSYEKL. Measured with immunoSEQ multiplex PCR; TCRdb has only the in-frame clones, and not every one. The table records approximately 150,000 clones, around 93% of them present only once. This sample is part of a study of T cell responses to AZD1222 COVID-19 vaccine. Study outcomes and limitations: Most donors were white British and more were female, and clonal diversity was possibly underestimated. Spike-specific TCR breadth and depth rose after two AZD1222 doses. In all cases, repertoires were sampled only after the peak T cell response. Just a handful of people given AZD1222 tested seropositive at baseline.

The chain carries TRBV4-1 and TRBJ1-1; no clear D. The specimen comprised peripheral blood, sampled on day 0 of AZD1222 vaccination. The TCR originated in an adult in good health. In DNA form, the CDR3 reads TGCGCCAGCTCCTGGGAAAGGAACACTGAAGCTTTCTTT. Translating gives CASSWERNTEAFF.